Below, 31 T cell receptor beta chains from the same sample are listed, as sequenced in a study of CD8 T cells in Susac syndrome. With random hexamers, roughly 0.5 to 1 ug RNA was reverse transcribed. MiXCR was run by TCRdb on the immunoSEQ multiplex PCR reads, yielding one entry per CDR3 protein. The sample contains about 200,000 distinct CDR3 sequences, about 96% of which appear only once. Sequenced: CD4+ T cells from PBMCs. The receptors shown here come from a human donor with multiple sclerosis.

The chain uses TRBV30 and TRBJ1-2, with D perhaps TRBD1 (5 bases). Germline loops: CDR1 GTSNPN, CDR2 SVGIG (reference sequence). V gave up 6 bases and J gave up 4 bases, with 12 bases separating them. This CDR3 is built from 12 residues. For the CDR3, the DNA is TGTGCCTGCTGTGGGGACCTCTATGGCTACACCTTC. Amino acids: CACCGDLYGYTF.

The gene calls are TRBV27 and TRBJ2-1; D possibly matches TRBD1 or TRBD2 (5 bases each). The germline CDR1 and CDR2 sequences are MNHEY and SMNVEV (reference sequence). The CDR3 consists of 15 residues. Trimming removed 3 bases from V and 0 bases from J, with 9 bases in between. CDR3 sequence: CASSLRDPSYNEQFF. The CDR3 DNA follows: TGTGCCAGCAGTTTGAGGGACCCCTCCTACAATGAGCAGTTCTTC.

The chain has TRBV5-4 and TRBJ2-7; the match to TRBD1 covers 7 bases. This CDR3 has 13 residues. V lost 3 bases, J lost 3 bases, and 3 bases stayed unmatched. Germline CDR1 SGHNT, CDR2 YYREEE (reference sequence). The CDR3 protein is CASSWDSRYEQYF. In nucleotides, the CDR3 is TGTGCCAGCAGCTGGGACAGCCGCTACGAGCAGTACTTC.

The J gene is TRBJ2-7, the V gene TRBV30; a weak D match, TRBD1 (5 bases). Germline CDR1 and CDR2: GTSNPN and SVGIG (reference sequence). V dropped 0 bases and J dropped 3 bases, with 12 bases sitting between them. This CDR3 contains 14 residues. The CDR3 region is CAWSVPGSNYEQYF. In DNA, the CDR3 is TGTGCCTGGAGTGTACCAGGGTCCAACTACGAGCAGTACTTC.

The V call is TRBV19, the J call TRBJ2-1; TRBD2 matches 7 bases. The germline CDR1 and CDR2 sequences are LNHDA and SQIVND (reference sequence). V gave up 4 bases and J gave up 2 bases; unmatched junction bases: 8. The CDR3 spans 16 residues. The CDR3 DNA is TGTGCCAGTAGTACCGGGGAGGGGAGGACCTACAATGAGCAGTTCTTC. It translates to CASSTGEGRTYNEQFF.

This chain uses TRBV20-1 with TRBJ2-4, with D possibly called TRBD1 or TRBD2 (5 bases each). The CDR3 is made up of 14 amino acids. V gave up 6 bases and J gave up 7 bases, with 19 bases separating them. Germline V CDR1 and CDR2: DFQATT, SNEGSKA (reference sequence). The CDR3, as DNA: TGCAGTGCCCAGAGGGGCGGGTTAGGGAACATTCAGTACTTC. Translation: CSAQRGGLGNIQYF.

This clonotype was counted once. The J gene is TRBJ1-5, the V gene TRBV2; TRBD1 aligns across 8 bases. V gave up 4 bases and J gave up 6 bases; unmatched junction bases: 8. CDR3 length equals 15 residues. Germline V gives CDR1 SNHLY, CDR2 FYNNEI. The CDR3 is CASSGRRTGLQPQHF. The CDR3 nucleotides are TGTGCCAGCAGTGGGCGGAGGACAGGGCTTCAGCCCCAGCATTTT.

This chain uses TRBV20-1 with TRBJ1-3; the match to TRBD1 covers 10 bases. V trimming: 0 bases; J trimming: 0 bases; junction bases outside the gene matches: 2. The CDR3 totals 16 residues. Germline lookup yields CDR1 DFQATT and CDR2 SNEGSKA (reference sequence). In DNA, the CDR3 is TGCAGTGCTAGAGAGGGACAGGGGCTCTCTGGAAACACCATATATTTT. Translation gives CSAREGQGLSGNTIYF.

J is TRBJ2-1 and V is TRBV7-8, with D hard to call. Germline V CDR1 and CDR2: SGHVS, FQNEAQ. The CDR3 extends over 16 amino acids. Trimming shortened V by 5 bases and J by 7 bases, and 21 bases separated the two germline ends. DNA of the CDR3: TGTGCCAGCAGCCCCTTCACCGGCCAACACGGGAATGAGCAGTTCTTC. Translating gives CASSPFTGQHGNEQFF.

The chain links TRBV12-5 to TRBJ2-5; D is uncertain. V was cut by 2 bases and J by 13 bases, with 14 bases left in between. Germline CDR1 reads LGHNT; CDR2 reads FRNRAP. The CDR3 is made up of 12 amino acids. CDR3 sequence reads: CASGLSGRSRYF. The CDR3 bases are TGTGCTAGTGGTTTGTCCGGCCGGTCCCGGTACTTC.

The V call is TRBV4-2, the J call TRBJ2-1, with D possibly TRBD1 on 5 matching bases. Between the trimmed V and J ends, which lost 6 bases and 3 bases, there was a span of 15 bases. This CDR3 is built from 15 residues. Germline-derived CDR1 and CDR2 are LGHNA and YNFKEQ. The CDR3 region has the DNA TGTGCCAGCAGACTCCCGGACACAAGCTACAATGAGCAGTTCTTC. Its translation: CASRLPDTSYNEQFF.

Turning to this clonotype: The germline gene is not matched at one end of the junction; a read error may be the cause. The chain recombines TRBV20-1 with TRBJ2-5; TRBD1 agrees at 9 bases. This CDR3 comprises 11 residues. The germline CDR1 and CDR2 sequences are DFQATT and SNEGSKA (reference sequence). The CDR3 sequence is CSAEFGQGYNF. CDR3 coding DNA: TGCAGTGCCGAATTTGGACAGGGGTACAACTTC.

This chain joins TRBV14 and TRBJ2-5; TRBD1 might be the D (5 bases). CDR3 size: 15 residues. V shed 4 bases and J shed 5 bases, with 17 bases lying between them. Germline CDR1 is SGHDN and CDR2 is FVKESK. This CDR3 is CASSPQSRRGETQYF. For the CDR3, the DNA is TGTGCCAGCAGCCCCCAAAGCAGAAGGGGTGAGACCCAGTACTTC. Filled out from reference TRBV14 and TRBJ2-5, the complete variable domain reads EAGVTQFPSHSVIEKGQTVTLRCDPISGHDNLYWYRRVMGKEIKFLLHFVKESKQDESGMPNNRFLAERTGGTYSTLKVQPAELEDSGVYFCASSPQSRRGETQYFGPGTRLLVL.

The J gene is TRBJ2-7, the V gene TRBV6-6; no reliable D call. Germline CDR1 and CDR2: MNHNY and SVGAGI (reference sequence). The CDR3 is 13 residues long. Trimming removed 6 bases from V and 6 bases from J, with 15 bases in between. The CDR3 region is CASSAQERAEQYF. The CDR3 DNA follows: TGTGCCAGCAGCGCCCAGGAGCGTGCCGAGCAGTACTTC.

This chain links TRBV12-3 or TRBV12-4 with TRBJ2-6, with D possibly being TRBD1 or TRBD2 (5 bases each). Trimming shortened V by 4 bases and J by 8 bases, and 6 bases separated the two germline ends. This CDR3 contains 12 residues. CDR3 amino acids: CASSSGPNVLTF. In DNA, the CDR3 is TGTGCCAGCAGTTCGGGACCCAACGTCCTGACTTTC.

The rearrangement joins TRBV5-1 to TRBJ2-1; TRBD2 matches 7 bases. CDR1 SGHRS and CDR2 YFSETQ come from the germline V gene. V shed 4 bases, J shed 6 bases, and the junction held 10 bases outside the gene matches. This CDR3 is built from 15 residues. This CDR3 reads CASSAGPGRGNEQFF. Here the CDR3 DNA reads TGCGCCAGCAGCGCGGGACCGGGGAGGGGCAATGAGCAGTTCTTC.

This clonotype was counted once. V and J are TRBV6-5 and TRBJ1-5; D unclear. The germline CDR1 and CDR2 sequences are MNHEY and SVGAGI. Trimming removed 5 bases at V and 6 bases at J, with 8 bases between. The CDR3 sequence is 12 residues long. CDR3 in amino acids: CASSRPLQPQHF. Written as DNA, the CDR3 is TGTGCCAGCAGTCGCCCACTTCAGCCCCAGCATTTT.

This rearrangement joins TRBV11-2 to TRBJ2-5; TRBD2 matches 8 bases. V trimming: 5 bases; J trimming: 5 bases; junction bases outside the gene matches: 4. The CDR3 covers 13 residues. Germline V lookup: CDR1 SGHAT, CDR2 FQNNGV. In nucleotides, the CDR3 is TGTGCCAGCAGCACGGGGGGGCGGGAGACCCAGTACTTC. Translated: CASSTGGRETQYF.

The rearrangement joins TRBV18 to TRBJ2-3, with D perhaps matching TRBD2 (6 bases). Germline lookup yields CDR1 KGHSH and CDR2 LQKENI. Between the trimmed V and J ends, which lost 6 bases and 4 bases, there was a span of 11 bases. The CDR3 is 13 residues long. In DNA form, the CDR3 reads TGTGCCAGCTCGGAGGGGTCAGCAGATACGCAGTATTTT. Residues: CASSEGSADTQYF.

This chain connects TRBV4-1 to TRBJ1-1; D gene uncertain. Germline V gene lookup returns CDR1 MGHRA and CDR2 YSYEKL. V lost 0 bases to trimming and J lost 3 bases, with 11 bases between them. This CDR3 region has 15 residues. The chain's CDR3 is CASSQETVWDTEAFF. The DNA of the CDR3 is TGCGCCAGCAGCCAAGAGACGGTTTGGGACACTGAAGCTTTCTTT.

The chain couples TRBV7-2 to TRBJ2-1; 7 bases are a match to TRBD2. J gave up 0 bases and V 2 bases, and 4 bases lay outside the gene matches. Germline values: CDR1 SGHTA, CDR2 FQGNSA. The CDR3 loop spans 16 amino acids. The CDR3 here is CASSLRGGTSYNEQFF. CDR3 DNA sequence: TGTGCCAGCAGCTTAAGGGGAGGGACCTCCTACAATGAGCAGTTCTTC.

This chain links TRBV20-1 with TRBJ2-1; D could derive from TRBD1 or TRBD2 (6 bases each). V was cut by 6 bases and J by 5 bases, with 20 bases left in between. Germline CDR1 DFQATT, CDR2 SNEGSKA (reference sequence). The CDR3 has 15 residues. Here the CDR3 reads CSAPGRGLGDNEQFF. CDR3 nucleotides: TGCAGTGCCCCGGGTCGGGGGCTTGGGGACAATGAGCAGTTCTTC.

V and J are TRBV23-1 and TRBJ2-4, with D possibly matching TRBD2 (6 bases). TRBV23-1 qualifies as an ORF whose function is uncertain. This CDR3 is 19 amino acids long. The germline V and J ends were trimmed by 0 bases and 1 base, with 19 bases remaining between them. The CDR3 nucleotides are TGCGCCAGCAGTCAATCGGAGGGAAAAGGGGCGGCCGCCAAAAACATTCAGTACTTC. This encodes CASSQSEGKGAAAKNIQYF.

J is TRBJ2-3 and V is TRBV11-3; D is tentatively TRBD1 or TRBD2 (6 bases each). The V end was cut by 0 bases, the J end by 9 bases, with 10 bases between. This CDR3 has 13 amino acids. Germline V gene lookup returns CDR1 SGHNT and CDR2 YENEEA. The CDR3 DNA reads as TGTGCCAGCAGCTTAGACACAGGGAGGACGCAGTATTTT. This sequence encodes CASSLDTGRTQYF. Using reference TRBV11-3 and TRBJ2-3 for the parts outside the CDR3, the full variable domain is EAGVVQSPRYKIIEKKQPVAFWCNPISGHNTLYWYLQNLGQGPELLIRYENEEAVDDSQLPKDRFSAERLKGVDSTLKIQPAELGDSAVYLCASSLDTGRTQYFGPGTRLTVL.

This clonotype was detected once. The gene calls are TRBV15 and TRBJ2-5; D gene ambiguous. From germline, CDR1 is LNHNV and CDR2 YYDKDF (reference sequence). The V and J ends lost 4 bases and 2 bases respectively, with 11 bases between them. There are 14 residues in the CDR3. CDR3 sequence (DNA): TGTGCCACCAGCATCGGACGCTATCAAGAGACCCAGTACTTC. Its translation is CATSIGRYQETQYF. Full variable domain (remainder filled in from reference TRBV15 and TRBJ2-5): DAMVIQNPRYQVTQFGKPVTLSCSQTLNHNVMYWYQQKSSQAPKLLFHYYDKDFNNEADTPDNFQSRRPNTSFCFLDIRSPGLGDTAMYLCATSIGRYQETQYFGPGTRLLVL.

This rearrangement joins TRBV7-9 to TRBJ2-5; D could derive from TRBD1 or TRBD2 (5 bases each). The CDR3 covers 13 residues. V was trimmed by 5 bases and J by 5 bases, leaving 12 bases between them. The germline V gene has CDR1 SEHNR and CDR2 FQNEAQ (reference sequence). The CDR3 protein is CASSDGTVETQYF. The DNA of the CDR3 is TGTGCCAGCAGCGATGGGACGGTGGAGACCCAGTACTTC.

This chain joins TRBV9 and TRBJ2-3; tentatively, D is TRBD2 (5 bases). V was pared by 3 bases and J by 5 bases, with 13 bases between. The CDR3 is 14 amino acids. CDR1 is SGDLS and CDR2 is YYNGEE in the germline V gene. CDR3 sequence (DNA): TGTGCCAGCAGCGATCGGACGGCGGGAGATACGCAGTATTTT. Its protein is CASSDRTAGDTQYF.

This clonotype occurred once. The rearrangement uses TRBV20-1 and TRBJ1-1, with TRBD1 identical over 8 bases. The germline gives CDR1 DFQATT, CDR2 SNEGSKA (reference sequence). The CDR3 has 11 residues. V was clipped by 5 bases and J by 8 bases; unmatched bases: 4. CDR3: CSASDRAEAFF. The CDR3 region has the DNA TGCAGTGCTTCGGACAGGGCCGAAGCTTTCTTT.

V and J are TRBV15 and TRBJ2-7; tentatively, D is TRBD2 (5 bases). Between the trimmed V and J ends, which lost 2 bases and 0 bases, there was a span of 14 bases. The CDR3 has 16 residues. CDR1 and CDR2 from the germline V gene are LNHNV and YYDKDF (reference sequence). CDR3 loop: CATSRKGEGSSYEQYF. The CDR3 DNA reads TGTGCCACCAGCAGAAAGGGAGAGGGAAGCTCCTACGAGCAGTACTTC. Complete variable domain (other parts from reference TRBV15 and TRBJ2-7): DAMVIQNPRYQVTQFGKPVTLSCSQTLNHNVMYWYQQKSSQAPKLLFHYYDKDFNNEADTPDNFQSRRPNTSFCFLDIRSPGLGDTAMYLCATSRKGEGSSYEQYFGPGTRLTVT.

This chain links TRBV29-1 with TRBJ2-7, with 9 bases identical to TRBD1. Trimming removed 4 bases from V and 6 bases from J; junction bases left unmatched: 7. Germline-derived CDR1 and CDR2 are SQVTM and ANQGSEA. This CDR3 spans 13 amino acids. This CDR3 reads CSVAWTGESEQYF. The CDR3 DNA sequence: TGCAGCGTTGCGTGGACAGGGGAATCCGAGCAGTACTTC.

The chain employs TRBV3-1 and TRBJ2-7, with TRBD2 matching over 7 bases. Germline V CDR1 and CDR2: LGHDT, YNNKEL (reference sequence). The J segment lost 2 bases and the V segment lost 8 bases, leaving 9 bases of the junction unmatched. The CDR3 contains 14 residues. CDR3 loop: CASASGGRPYEQYF. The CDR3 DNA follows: TGTGCCAGCGCCTCCGGGGGGAGACCCTACGAGCAGTACTTC.